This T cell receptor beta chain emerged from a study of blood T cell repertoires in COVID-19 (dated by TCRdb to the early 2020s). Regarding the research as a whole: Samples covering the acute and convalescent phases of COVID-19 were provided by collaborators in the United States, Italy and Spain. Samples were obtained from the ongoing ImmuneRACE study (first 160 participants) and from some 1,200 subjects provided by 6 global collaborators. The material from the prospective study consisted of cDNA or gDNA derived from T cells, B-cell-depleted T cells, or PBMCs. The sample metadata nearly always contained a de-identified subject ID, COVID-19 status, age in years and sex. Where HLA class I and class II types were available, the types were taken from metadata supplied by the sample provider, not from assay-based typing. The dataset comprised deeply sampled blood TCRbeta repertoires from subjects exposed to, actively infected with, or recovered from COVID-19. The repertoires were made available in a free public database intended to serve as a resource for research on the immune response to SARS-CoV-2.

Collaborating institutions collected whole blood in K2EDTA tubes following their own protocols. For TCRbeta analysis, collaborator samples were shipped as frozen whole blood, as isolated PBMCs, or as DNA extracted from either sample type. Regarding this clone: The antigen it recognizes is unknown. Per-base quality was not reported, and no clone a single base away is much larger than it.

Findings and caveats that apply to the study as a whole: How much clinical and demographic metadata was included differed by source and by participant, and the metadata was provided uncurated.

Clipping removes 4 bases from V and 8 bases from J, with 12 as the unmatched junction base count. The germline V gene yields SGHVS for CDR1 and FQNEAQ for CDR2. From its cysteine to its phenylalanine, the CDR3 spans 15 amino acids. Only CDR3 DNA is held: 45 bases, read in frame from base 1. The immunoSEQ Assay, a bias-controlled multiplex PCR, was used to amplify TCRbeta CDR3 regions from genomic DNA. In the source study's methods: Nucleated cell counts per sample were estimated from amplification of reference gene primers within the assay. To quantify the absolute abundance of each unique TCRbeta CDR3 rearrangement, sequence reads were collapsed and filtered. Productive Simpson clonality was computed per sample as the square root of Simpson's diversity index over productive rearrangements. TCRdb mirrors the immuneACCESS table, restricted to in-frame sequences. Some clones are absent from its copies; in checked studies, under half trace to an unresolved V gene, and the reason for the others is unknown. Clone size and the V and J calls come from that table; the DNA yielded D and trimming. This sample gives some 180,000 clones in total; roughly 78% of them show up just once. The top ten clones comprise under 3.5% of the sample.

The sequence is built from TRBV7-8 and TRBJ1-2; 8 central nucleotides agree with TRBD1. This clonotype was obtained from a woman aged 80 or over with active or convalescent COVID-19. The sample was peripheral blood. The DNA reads TGTGCCAGCAGCTCCGACTGGCAGGGGGCAGGGGGCTACACCTTC. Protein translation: CASSSDWQGAGGYTF.